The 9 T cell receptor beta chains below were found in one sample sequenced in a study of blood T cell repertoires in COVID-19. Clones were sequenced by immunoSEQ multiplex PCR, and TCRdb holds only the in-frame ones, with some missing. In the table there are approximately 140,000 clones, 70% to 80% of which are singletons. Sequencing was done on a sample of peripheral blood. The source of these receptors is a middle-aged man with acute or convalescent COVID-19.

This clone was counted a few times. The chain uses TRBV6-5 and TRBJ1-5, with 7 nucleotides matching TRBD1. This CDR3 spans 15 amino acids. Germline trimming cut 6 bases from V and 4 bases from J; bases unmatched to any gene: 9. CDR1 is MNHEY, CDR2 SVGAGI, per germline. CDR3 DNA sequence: TGTGCCAGCAGCTTACCGGGACAGTCAAATCAGCCCCAGCATTTT. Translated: CASSLPGQSNQPQHF.

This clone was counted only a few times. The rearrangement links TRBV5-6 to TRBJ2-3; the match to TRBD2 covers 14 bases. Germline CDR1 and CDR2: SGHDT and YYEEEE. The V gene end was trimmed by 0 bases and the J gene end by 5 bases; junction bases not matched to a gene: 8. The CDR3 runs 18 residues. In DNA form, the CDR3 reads TGTGCCAGCAGCTTGGTTGGACTAGCGGGGGGTGCGGAAGATACGCAGTATTTT. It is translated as CASSLVGLAGGAEDTQYF.

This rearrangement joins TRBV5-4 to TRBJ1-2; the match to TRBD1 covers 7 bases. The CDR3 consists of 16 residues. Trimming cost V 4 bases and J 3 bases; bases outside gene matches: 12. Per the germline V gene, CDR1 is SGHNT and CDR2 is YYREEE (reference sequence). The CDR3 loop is CASSRSGQQAYYGYTF. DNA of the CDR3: TGTGCCAGCAGCCGGTCGGGACAGCAGGCCTACTATGGCTACACCTTC.

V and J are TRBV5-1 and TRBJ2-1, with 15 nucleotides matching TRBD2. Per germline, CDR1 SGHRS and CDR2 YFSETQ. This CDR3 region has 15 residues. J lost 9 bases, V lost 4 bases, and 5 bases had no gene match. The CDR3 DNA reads TGCGCCAGCAGCCGGACTAGCGGGGGGGCCCCTGAGCAGTTCTTC. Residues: CASSRTSGGAPEQFF. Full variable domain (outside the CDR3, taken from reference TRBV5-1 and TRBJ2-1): KAGVTQTPRYLIKTRGQQVTLSCSPISGHRSVSWYQQTPGQGLQFLFEYFSETQRNKGNFPGRFSGRQFSNSRSEMNVSTLELGDSALYLCASSRTSGGAPEQFFGPGTRLTVL.

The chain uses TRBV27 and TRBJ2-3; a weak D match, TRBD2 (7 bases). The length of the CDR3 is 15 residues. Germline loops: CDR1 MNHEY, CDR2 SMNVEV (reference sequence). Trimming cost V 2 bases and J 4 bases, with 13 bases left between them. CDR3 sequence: CASSLMVGGPDTQYF. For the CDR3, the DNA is TGTGCCAGCAGTTTAATGGTGGGGGGGCCAGATACGCAGTATTTT.

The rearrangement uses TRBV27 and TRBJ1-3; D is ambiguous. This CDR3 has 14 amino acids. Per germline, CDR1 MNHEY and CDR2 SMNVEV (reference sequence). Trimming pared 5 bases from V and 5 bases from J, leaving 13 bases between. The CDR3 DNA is TGTGCCAGCAGTCCGGACGGAGGTAGAAACACCATATATTTT. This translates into CASSPDGGRNTIYF.

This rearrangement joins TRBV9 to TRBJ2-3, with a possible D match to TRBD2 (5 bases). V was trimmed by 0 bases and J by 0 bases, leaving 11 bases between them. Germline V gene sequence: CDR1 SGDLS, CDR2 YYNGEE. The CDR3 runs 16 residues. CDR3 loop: CASSVATGESTDTQYF. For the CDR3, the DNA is TGTGCCAGCAGCGTAGCTACCGGGGAGAGCACAGATACGCAGTATTTT.

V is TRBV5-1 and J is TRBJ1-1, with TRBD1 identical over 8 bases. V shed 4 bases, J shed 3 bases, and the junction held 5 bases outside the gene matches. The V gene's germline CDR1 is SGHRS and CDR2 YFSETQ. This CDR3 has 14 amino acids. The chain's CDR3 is CASSTGQGYTEAFF. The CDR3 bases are TGCGCCAGCAGCACCGGACAGGGATACACTGAAGCTTTCTTT.

The CDR3 bases are TGTGCCTGGAGTTTCGGGAATAGCAATCAGCCCCAGCATTTT. Protein product: CAWSFGNSNQPQHF. The rearrangement uses TRBV30 and TRBJ1-5; D is uncertain. Trimming shortened V by 2 bases and J by 0 bases, and 8 bases separated the two germline ends. The CDR3 has 14 amino acids. Germline lookup yields CDR1 GTSNPN and CDR2 SVGIG (reference sequence).